This TCR beta chain was sequenced in a study of T cell responses to AZD1222 COVID-19 vaccine. Profiling relied on immunoSEQ multiplex PCR, and the TCRdb table lists in-frame clones only, not all of them. The table shows about 29,000 clones, with 93% occurring only once. The CDR3 runs to 15 residues. CDR1 and CDR2 (germline): MNHEY, SVGAGI. Between the trimmed V and J ends, which lost 6 bases and 0 bases, there was a span of 11 bases. Here the sequenced sample was peripheral blood, taken on day 0 of AZD1222 vaccination. The chain combines TRBV6-5 with TRBJ1-4; D unclear. The receptor's source is an adult in good health. The CDR3 sequence is CASRPIEATNEKLFF. Written as DNA, the CDR3 is TGTGCCAGCAGACCCATCGAGGCAACTAATGAAAAACTGTTTTTT.